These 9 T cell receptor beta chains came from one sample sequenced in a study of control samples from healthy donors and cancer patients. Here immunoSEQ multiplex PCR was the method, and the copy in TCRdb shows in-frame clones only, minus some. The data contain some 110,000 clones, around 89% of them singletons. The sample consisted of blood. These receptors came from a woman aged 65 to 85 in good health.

CDR3 loop: CATLPGQGGFGTEAFF. In nucleotides, the CDR3 is TGTGCCACCCTACCGGGACAGGGGGGATTCGGCACTGAAGCTTTCTTT. The V and J genes are TRBV19 and TRBJ1-1; 11 nucleotides match TRBD1. The CDR3 length is 16 residues. Germline V CDR1 and CDR2: LNHDA, SQIVND (reference sequence). With V trimmed by 10 bases and J by 4 bases, 14 bases remained unmatched.

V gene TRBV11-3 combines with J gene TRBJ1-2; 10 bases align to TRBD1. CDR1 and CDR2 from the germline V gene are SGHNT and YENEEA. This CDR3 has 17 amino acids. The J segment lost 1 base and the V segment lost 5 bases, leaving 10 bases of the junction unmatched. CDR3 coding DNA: TGTGCCAGCAGCGAAGGGACAGGGGATTCCTTTAACTATGGCTACACCTTC. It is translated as CASSEGTGDSFNYGYTF.

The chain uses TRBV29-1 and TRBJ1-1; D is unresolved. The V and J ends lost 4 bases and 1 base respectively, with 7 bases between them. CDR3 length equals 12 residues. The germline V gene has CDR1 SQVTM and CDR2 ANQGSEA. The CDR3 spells CSVAGQNTEAFF. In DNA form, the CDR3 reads TGCAGCGTTGCGGGCCAGAACACTGAAGCTTTCTTT.

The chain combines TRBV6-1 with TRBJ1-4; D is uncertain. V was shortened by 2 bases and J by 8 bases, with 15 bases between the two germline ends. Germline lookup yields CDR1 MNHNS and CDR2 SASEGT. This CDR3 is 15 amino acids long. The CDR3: CASSEFGWGGEKLFF. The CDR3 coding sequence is TGTGCCAGCAGTGAATTTGGGTGGGGAGGCGAAAAACTGTTTTTT.

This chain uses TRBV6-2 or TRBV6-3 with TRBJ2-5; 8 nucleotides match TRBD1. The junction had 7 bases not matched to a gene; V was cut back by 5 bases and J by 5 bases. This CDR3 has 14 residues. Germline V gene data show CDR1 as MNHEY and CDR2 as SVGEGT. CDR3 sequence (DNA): TGTGCCAGCAGTCCGAGACAGGGGTTTGAGACCCAGTACTTC. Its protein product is CASSPRQGFETQYF.

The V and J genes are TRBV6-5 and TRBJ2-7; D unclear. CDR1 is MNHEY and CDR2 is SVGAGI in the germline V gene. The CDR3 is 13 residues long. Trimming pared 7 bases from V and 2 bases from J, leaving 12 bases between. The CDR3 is CASMGKGTYEQYF. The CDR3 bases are TGTGCCAGCATGGGGAAGGGAACCTACGAGCAGTACTTC.

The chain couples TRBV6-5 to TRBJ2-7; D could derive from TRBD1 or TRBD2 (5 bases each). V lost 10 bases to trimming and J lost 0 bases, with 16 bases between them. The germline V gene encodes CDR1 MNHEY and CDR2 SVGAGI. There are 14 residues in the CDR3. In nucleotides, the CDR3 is TGTGCCACCCGGGGACGTACCAGCTCCTACGAGCAGTACTTC. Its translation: CATRGRTSSYEQYF.

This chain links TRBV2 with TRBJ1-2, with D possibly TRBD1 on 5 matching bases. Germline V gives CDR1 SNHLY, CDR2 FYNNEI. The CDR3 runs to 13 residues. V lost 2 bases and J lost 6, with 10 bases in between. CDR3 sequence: CASSESSGDGYTF. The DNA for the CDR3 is TGTGCCAGCAGTGAATCATCGGGGGATGGCTACACCTTC. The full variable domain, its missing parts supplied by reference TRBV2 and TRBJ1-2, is EPEVTQTPSHQVTQMGQEVILRCVPISNHLYFYWYRQILGQKVEFLVSFYNNEISEKSEIFDDQFSVERPDGSNFTLKIRSTKLEDSAMYFCASSESSGDGYTFGSGTRLTVV.

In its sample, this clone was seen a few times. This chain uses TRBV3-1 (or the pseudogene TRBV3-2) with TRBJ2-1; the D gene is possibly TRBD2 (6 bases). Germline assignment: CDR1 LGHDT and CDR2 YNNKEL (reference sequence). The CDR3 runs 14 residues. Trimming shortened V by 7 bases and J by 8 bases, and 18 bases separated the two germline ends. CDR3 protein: CASMGLPPGDEQFF. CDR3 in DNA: TGTGCCAGCATGGGACTCCCACCCGGGGATGAGCAGTTCTTC.